The count of the clone carrying this T cell receptor (beta chain) is one. The data were taken from a study of T cells in Graves' hyperthyroidism and ophthalmopathy. RNA transcripts served as the template for amplifying TCR beta CDR3 regions. The primer set for the first-round RT-PCR of the TCR CDR3 was HTBI. MiXCR, applied by TCRdb to the multiplex PCR reads, yields one record per CDR3 protein. The sample lists 500,000 to 650,000 distinct CDR3 sequences; over 35% were seen once. Sequencing used peripheral blood or thyroid tissue (not recorded which). This clonotype was obtained from an adult woman with Graves' disease, either hyperthyroidism or ophthalmopathy (not recorded which).

CDR3 nucleotides: TGTGCCAGCAGCCTTAGCGCGGGGGGAGATACGCAGTATTTT. Its protein is CASSLSAGGDTQYF. The chain uses TRBV2 and TRBJ1-4; 8 bases are shared with TRBD2. Matching the DNA end better, TRBJ2-3 makes the J call doubtful. CDR1 is SNHLY and CDR2 is FYNNEI in the germline V gene. The CDR3 runs 14 residues.